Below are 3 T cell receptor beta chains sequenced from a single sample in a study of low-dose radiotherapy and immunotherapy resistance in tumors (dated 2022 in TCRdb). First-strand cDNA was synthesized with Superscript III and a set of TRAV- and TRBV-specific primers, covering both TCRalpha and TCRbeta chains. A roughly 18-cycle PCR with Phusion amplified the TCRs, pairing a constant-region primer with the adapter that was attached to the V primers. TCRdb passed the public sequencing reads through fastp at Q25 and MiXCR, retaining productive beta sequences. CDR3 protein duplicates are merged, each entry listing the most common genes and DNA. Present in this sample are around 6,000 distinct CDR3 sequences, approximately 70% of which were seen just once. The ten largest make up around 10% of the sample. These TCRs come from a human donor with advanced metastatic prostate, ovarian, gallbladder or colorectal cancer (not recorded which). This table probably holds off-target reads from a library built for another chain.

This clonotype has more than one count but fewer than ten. CDR3 DNA sequence: TGCGCCAGCAGTCAAGGGGGAAACTATGGCTACACCTTC. Translating it yields CASSQGGNYGYTF. The rearrangement joins TRBV23-1 to TRBJ1-2, with TRBD1 as a possible D gene (5 bases). TRBV23-1 is an ORF, with its function uncertain. CDR3 length: 13 amino acids. The ends were cut back, 2 bases at V and 2 bases at J, with 6 bases in the middle.

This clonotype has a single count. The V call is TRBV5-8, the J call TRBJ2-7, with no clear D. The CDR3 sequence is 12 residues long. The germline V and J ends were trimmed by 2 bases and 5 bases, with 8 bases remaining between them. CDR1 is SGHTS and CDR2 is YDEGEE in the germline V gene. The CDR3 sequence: CASSLERNEQYF. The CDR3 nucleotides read TGTGCCAGCAGCTTAGAACGGAACGAGCAGTACTTC.

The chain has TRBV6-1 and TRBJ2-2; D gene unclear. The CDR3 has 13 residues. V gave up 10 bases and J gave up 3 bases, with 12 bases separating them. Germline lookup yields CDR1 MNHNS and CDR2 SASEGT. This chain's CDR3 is CATSPVHTGELFF. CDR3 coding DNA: TGTGCCACTTCACCGGTGCACACCGGGGAGCTGTTTTTT.